This T cell receptor beta chain came from a study of low-dose radiotherapy and immunotherapy resistance in tumors (dated by TCRdb to between 2021 and 2024). For the study in its entirety: In Cohort 1, 0.5 Gy per fraction was delivered every 2 weeks, and a total PTV dose of 6.5 Gy was prescribed. Cohort 2 received 1 Gy per fraction every two weeks, with a total of 13 Gy over 26 weeks. Patients were given nivolumab as a 240 mg flat dose every two weeks and ipilimumab at 1 mg/kg every six weeks, with both drugs delivered intravenously. Intravenous cyclophosphamide at 200 mg/m2 was administered every two weeks, one day ahead of each radiation and immunotherapy administration. Patients took aspirin 300 mg orally once daily for four cycles, starting on cycle 1 day 1. No randomization into treatment groups was done for the people taking part in the trial. The translational analysis covered eight patients: three from the first dose cohort and the first five from the second dose cohort.

Ten or more counts support this clonotype. Its cognate antigen has yet to be identified. Base quality data are lacking; no much larger clone is found one base away. Interpreted using the paper, the time point label stands for: after trial treatment. The treatment or condition tag for this specimen amounts to: LDRT plus nivolumab, ipilimumab, low-dose cyclophosphamide and aspirin (RACIN trial). The donors came from RACIN, which was a single-arm phase I dose-escalation trial that paired nivolumab and ipilimumab with aspirin, low-dose cyclophosphamide and low-dose radiotherapy. Eligible patients had advanced, TIL-negative solid tumors. The instrument given in TCRdb is Illumina HiSeq 2500. To make first-strand cDNA, Superscript III was used along with a set of TRAV- and TRBV-specific primers so that both the TCRalpha and TCRbeta chains were covered. TCRs were amplified with Phusion for roughly 20 PCR cycles, with a constant-region primer paired with the adapter attached to the V primers. The MessageAmp II aRNA Amplification Kit was used to amplify the isolated mRNA, with in vitro transcription run for approximately 15 hours at 37 degrees C. The Dynabeads mRNA DIRECT Purification Kit was used to isolate mRNA for TCR sequencing. Indexed Illumina adapters were added in a second approximately 27-cycle Phusion PCR, and the resulting products were purified with AMPure XP beads. In the paper's pipeline: Custom Perl scripts were used to pool TCR sequences that encoded the same protein, to remove out-of-frame sequences, and to calculate the abundance of each clonotype. Any TCR sequence backed by just one read was left out of the analysis. Repertoire metrics included Shannon entropy, Gini index, clonality, richness, and frequency of TCRs shared between repertoires. The public reads were quality trimmed at Q25 with fastp and then assembled into clones with MiXCR by TCRdb, keeping productive beta chains. CDR3 protein duplicates are merged, each entry listing the most common genes and DNA. These V and J calls are TCRdb output, not the study's own analysis. The sample table lists about 58,000 distinct CDR3 sequences, about 23% of them with a count of one. The biggest ten clones account for around 6.5% of the sample.

There are 13 amino acids in the CDR3, from cysteine to phenylalanine inclusive. Only CDR3 DNA is held: 39 bases, read in frame from base 1. Trimming costs V 4 bases and J 3 bases, and their ends lie 9 bases apart. CDR1 and CDR2, looked up from the germline V gene (reference sequence), are LGHDT and YNNKEL. The chain joins TRBV3-1 to TRBJ1-1, with the D gene uncertain. The sequenced sample was PBMCs, obtained after low-dose radiotherapy plus immunotherapy. The source of this sequence is a male donor with prostate cancer. The CDR3 region reads CASSPVNHTEAFF. The bases are TGTGCCAGCAGCCCAGTAAATCACACTGAAGCTTTCTTT.